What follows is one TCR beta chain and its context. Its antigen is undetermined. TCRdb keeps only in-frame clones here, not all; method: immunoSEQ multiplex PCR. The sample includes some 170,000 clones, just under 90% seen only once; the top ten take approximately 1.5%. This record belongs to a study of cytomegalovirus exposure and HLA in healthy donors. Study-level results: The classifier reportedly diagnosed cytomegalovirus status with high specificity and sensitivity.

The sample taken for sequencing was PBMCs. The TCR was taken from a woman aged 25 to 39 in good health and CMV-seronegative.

CDR3 sequence (DNA): TGTGCCAGCAGCCGGGACAGCTATCAGCCCCAGCATTTT. This translates into CASSRDSYQPQHF. The rearrangement joins TRBV11-1 to TRBJ1-5; 7 bases match TRBD1. J gave up 5 bases and V 5 bases, and 3 bases lay outside the gene matches. The CDR3 contains 13 residues. The germline V gene has CDR1 SGHAT and CDR2 FQDESV (reference sequence). The full variable domain, its missing parts supplied by reference TRBV11-1 and TRBJ1-5, is EAEVAQSPRYKITEKSQAVAFWCDPISGHATLYWYRQILGQGPELLVQFQDESVVDDSQLPKDRFSAERLKGVDSTLKIQPAELGDSAMYLCASSRDSYQPQHFGDGTRLSIL.